Many counts were recorded for the clone carrying this T cell receptor (beta chain). The antigen remains unidentified. TCRdb reprocessed the RT-PCR reads with MiXCR, giving one entry per CDR3 protein. Among approximately 700,000 distinct CDR3 sequences listed, roughly 14% were seen once. The CDR3 length is 11 residues. CDR1 and CDR2 from the germline V gene are KGHDR and SFDVKD. V was trimmed by 9 bases and J by 4 bases, leaving 6 bases between them. This entry is derived from a study of response to subunit inactivated influenza vaccine. Overall study findings and caveats: It was suggested by the authors that few new T cells are recruited by each seasonal influenza vaccination.

The sample consisted of PBMCs from blood, taken around 14 days before vaccination. The sequence came from a man between 50 and 59 years old who received an inactivated influenza vaccine. The chain links TRBV24-1 to TRBJ2-1; no definite D call. CDR3 bases: TGTGCCACCGAATTGTACAATGAGCAGTTCTTC. Its protein product is CATELYNEQFF.